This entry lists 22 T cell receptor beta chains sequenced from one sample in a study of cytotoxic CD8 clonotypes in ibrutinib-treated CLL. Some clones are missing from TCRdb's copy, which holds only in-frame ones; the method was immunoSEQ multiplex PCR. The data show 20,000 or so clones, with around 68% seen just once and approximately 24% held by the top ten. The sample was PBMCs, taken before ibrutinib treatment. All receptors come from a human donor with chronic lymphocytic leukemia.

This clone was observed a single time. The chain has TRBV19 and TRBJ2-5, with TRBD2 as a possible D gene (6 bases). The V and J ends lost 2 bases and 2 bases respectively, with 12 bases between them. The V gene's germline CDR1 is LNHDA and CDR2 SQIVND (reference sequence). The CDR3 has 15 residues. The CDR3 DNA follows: TGTGCCAGTAGTATAATTGGGGGGAGGCAAGAGACCCAGTACTTC. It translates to CASSIIGGRQETQYF.

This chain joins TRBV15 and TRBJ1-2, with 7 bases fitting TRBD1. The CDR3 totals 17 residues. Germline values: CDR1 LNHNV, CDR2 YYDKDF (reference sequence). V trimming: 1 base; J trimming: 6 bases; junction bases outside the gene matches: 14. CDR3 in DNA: TGTGCCACCAGCAGAGGAGGGCAGGGCAGGGGGTGGAATGGCTACACCTTC. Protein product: CATSRGGQGRGWNGYTF.

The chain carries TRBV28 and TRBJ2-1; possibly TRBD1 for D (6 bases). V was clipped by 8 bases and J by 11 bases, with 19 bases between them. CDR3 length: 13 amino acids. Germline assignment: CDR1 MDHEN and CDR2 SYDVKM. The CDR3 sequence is CASRKTLDRKQFF. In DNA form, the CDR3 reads TGTGCCAGCCGAAAAACCCTGGACAGAAAGCAGTTCTTC.

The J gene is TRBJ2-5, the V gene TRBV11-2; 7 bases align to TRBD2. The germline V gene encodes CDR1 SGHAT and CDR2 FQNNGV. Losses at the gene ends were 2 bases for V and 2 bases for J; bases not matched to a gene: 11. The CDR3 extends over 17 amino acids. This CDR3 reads CASSLRSSGGAQETQYF. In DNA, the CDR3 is TGTGCCAGCAGCTTAAGGTCTAGCGGAGGGGCTCAAGAGACCCAGTACTTC. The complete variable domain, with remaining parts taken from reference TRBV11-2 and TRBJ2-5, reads EAGVAQSPRYKIIEKRQSVAFWCNPISGHATLYWYQQILGQGPKLLIQFQNNGVVDDSQLPKDRFSAERLKGVDSTLKIQPAKLEDSAVYLCASSLRSSGGAQETQYFGPGTRLLVL.

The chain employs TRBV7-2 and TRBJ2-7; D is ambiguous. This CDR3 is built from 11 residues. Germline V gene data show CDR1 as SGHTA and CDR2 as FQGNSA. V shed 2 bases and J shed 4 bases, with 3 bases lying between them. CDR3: CASSLKYEQYF. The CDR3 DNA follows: TGTGCCAGCAGCTTAAAATACGAGCAGTACTTC.

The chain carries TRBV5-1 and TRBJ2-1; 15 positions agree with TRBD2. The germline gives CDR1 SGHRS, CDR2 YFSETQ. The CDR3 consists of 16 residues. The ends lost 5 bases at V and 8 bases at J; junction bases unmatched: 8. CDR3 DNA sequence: TGCGCCAGCAGTCGGACTAGCGGGAGGGCCGGGGATGAGCAGTTCTTC. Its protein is CASSRTSGRAGDEQFF.

CDR3 nucleotide sequence: TGTGCCAGTAGTGGGGCTTACGAGCAGTACTTC. It codes for CASSGAYEQYF. The chain links TRBV19 to TRBJ2-7; D might be TRBD1 (5 bases). CDR1 is LNHDA and CDR2 is SQIVND in the germline V gene (reference sequence). The CDR3 covers 11 residues. Between the trimmed V and J ends, which lost 5 bases and 4 bases, there was a span of 6 bases.

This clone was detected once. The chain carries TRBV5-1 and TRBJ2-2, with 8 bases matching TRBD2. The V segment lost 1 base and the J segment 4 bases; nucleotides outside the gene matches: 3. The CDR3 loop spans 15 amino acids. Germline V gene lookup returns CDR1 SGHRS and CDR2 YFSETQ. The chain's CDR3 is CASSLTGGPTGELFF. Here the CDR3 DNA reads TGCGCCAGCAGCTTGACGGGAGGGCCCACCGGGGAGCTGTTTTTT.

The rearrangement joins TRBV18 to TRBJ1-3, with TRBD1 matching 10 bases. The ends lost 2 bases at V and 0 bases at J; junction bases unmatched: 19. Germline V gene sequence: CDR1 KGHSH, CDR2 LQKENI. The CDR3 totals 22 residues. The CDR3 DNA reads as TGTGCCAGCTCACCATTCGTTCTAACCCCGGGACAGGGGAAAAGCTCTGGAAACACCATATATTTT. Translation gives CASSPFVLTPGQGKSSGNTIYF.

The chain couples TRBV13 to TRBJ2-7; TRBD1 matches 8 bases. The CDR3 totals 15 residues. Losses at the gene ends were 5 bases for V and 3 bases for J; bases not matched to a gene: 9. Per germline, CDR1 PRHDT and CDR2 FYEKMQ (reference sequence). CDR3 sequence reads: CASSAARQGNYEQYF. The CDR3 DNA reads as TGTGCCAGCAGCGCCGCCAGACAGGGGAACTACGAGCAGTACTTC.

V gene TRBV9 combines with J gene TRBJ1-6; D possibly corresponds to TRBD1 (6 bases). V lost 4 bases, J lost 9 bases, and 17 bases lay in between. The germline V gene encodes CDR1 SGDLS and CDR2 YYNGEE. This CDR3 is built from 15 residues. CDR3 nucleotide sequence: TGTGCCAGCAGCCCCGAGGGGGGAGATAGTTCACCCCTCCACTTT. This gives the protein CASSPEGGDSSPLHF.

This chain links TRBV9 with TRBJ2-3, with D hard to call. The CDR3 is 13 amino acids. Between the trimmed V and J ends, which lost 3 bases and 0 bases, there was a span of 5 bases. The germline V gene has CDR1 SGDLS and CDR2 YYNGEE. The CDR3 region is CASSASSTDTQYF. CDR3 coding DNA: TGTGCCAGCAGCGCGAGCAGCACAGATACGCAGTATTTT.

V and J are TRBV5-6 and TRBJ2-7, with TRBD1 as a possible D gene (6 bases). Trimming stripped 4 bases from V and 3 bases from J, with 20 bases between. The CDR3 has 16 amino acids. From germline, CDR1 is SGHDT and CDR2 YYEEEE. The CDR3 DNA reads TGTGCCAGCAGCCCACCCTTCCTGACAGGAGACTACGAGCAGTACTTC. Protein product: CASSPPFLTGDYEQYF. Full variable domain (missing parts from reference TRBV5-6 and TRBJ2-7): DAGVTQSPTHLIKTRGQQVTLRCSPKSGHDTVSWYQQALGQGPQFIFQYYEEEERQRGNFPDRFSGHQFPNYSSELNVNALLLGDSALYLCASSPPFLTGDYEQYFGPGTRLTVT.

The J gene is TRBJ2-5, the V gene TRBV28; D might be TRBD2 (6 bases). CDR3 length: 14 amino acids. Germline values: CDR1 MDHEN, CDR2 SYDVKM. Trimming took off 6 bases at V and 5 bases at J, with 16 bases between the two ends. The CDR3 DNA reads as TGTGCCAGCAGCCCCGAGAGGGCGGGGGAGACCCAGTACTTC. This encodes CASSPERAGETQYF.

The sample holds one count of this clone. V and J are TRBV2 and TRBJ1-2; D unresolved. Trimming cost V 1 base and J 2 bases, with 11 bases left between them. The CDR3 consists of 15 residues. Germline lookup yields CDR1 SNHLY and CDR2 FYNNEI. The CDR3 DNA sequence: TGTGCCAGCAGTGAAGGGGCAAACACCAACTATGGCTACACCTTC. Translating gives CASSEGANTNYGYTF.

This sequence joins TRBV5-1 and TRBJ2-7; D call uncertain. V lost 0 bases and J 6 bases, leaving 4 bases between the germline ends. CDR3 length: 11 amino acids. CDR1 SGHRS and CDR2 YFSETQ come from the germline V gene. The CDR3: CASSLETEQYF. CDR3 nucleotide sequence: TGCGCCAGCAGCTTGGAGACCGAGCAGTACTTC.

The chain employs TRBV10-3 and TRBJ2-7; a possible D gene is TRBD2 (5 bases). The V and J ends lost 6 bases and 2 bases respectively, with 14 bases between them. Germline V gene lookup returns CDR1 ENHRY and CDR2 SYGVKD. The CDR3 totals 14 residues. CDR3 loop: CAISSPRGPYEQYF. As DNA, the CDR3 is TGTGCCATCAGCAGTCCCCGAGGGCCCTACGAGCAGTACTTC.

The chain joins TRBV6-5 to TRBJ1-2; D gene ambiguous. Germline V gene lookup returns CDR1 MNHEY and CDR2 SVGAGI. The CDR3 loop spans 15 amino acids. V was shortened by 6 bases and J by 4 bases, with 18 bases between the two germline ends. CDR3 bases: TGTGCCAGCAGAACCCGAGACGGCAAGGTCTATGGCTACACCTTC. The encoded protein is CASRTRDGKVYGYTF.

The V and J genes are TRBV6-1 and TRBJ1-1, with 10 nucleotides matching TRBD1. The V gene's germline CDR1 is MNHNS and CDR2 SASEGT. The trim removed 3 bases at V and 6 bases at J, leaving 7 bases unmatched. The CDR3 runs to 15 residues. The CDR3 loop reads CASSDQGTGVPEAFF. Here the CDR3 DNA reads TGTGCCAGCAGTGATCAAGGGACAGGGGTTCCTGAAGCTTTCTTT.

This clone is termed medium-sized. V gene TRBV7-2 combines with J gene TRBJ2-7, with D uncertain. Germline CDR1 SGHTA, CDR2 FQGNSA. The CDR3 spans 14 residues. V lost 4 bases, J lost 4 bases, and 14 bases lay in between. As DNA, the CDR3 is TGTGCCAGCAGCTACTCGGGTGCTGGGTACGAGCAGTACTTC. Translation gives CASSYSGAGYEQYF.

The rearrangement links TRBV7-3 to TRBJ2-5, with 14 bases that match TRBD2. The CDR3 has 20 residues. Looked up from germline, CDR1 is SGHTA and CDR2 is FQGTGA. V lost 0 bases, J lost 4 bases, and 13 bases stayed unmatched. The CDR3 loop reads CASSLTPPGLAGVTGETQYF. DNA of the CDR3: TGTGCCAGCAGCTTAACTCCTCCGGGACTAGCGGGAGTTACGGGAGAGACCCAGTACTTC.

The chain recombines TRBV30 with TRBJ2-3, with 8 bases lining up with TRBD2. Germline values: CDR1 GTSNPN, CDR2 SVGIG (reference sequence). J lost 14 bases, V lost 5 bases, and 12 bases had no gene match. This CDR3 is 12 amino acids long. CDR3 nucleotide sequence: TGTGCCTGGGGTTCCAGTAGCGGGACGTGGTATTTT. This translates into CAWGSSSGTWYF.